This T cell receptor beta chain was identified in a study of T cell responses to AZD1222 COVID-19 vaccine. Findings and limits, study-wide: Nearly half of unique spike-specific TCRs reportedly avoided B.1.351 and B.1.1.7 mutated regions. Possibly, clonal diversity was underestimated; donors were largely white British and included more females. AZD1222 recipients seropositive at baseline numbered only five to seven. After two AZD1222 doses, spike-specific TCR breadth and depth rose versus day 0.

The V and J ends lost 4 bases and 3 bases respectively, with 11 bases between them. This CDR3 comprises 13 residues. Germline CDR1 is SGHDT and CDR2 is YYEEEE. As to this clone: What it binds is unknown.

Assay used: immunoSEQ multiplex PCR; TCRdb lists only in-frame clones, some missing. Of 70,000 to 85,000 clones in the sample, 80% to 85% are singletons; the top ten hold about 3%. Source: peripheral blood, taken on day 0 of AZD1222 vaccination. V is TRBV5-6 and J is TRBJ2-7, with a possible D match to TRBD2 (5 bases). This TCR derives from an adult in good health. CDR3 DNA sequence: TGTGCCAGCAGCCCCCCCGGGAACTACGAGCAGTACTTC. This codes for CASSPPGNYEQYF.